The entry that follows covers one T cell receptor beta chain sequence. Its target is not known. Using unique molecular identifiers, the investigators prepared the TCRbeta library. TCRdb called the PCR reads again in MiXCR, with one record for every CDR3 protein. The repertoire consists of 700,000 to 950,000 distinct CDR3 sequences, with 16% occurring once and the leading ten covering roughly 5%. The sample originates from a study of T-cell reconstitution after alpha-beta-depleted transplantation in children. Overall study findings and caveats: At around two months after transplant, the alpha-beta T cells were reportedly derived from several hundred expanded clones that came from non-depleted graft cells. Once a year had passed after transplant, T-cell counts and diversity came mostly from newly produced T cells. TCRbeta diversity was high at day 60 in some patients (a result of surviving recipient T cells and thymic progenitors).

This CDR3 spans 14 amino acids. In germline, CDR1 is MNHNS, CDR2 SASEGT. J lost 6 bases, V lost 6 bases, and 7 bases had no gene match. This specimen was PBMCs, mostly from graft donor cells, taken 360 days after TCRalphabeta/CD19-depleted stem cell transplant. The sequence was collected from a male patient under 18 who had a stem cell transplant for acute lymphoblastic leukemia, so the T cells may come from the graft donor. The V and J genes are TRBV6-1 and TRBJ1-1; 10 bases align to TRBD1. The DNA of the CDR3 is TGTGCCAGCAGGACAGGACAGGGGGTATCTGAAGCTTTCTTT. It codes for CASRTGQGVSEAFF.